These T cell receptor beta chains were read from a single sample in a study of cytomegalovirus exposure and HLA in healthy donors. Here immunoSEQ multiplex PCR was the method, and the copy in TCRdb shows in-frame clones only, minus some. The table records about 98,000 clones, around 68% of them present only once. The sequencing input was PBMCs. These receptors came from a female donor in good health and CMV-seronegative. Both conserved end residues are part of each CDR3. Each record gives: clone size, D gene, V gene, J gene, CDR3 DNA, CDR3 protein. A D gene is named only where the DNA matches it firmly. A clone size is listed for some rows: how often the clone was seen (once, few, many), or a class if it is expanded.

clone_size: few
d_call: NA
v_call: TRBV29-1
j_call: TRBJ1-1
cdr3_nt: TGCAGCGTCGGCGGGACCTTGAACACTGAAGCTTTCTTT
cdr3_aa: CSVGGTLNTEAFF

clone_size: NA
d_call: NA
v_call: TRBV2
j_call: TRBJ1-1
cdr3_nt: TGTGCCAGCAGTGAAGCAGGGAGAGGCACTGAAGCTTTCTTT
cdr3_aa: CASSEAGRGTEAFF

clone_size: NA
d_call: NA
v_call: TRBV25-1
j_call: TRBJ1-2
cdr3_nt: TGTGCCAGCAGGGGGAGCTCCGCCTATGGCTACACCTTC
cdr3_aa: CASRGSSAYGYTF

clone_size: NA
d_call: NA
v_call: TRBV30
j_call: TRBJ2-7
cdr3_nt: TGTGCCTGGAGTGTTGGCCTAGGCGGGTACGAGCAGTACTTC
cdr3_aa: CAWSVGLGGYEQYF

clone_size: NA
d_call: TRBD2
v_call: TRBV11-2
j_call: TRBJ2-7
cdr3_nt: TGTGCCAGCAGCTTAGGGGTGGGAGGGACCTACGAGCAGTACTTC
cdr3_aa: CASSLGVGGTYEQYF

clone_size: NA
d_call: NA
v_call: TRBV7-2
j_call: TRBJ2-7
cdr3_nt: TGTGCCAGCAGCCCCGGGACAAACCACGAGCAGTACTTC
cdr3_aa: CASSPGTNHEQYF

clone_size: few
d_call: NA
v_call: TRBV6-5
j_call: TRBJ1-5
cdr3_nt: TGTGCCAGCAGCCAGGGGAATTCCGGCAATCAGCCCCAGCATTTT
cdr3_aa: CASSQGNSGNQPQHF

clone_size: NA
d_call: NA
v_call: TRBV29-1
j_call: TRBJ1-1
cdr3_nt: TGCAGCGTTGGTGGTACAGTAAAAGCTTTCTTT
cdr3_aa: CSVGGTVKAFF

clone_size: NA
d_call: TRBD2
v_call: TRBV7-3
j_call: TRBJ2-1
cdr3_nt: TGTGCCAGCAGCTCCAATAGCGGGAGAGACTACAATGAGCAGTTCTTC
cdr3_aa: CASSSNSGRDYNEQFF

clone_size: NA
d_call: NA
v_call: TRBV28
j_call: TRBJ2-5
cdr3_nt: TGTGCCAGCAGTTCCGCAGGGGGGCATGAAGGGCCCCAGTACTTC
cdr3_aa: CASSSAGGHEGPQYF

clone_size: NA
d_call: NA
v_call: TRBV2
j_call: TRBJ2-4
cdr3_nt: TGTGCCAGCAGGGGGGGGCTAGTAGCCAAAAACATTCAGTACTTC
cdr3_aa: CASRGGLVAKNIQYF

clone_size: few
d_call: NA
v_call: TRBV5-6
j_call: TRBJ1-2
cdr3_nt: TGTGCCAGCAGCTTGAGGGGAAGAAGTAACTATGGCTACACCTTC
cdr3_aa: CASSLRGRSNYGYTF

clone_size: NA
d_call: TRBD1
v_call: TRBV9
j_call: TRBJ2-5
cdr3_nt: TGTGCCAGCAGCGCGGGACAGTTACAAGAGACCCAGTACTTC
cdr3_aa: CASSAGQLQETQYF

clone_size: NA
d_call: TRBD1
v_call: TRBV27
j_call: TRBJ2-6
cdr3_nt: TGTGCCAGCAGTTTCGGGACAGGGGACGTCTCAGGGGCCAACGTCCTGACTTTC
cdr3_aa: CASSFGTGDVSGANVLTF

clone_size: NA
d_call: TRBD1
v_call: TRBV9
j_call: TRBJ1-1
cdr3_nt: TGTGCCAGCAGCGTAGGGGTAGGGGAGGGACAGGGGGCGCGGGCTTTCTTT
cdr3_aa: CASSVGVGEGQGARAFF

clone_size: once
d_call: TRBD1
v_call: TRBV2
j_call: TRBJ1-4
cdr3_nt: TGTGCCACCGAACCGGGACAGGGAAATGAAAAACTGTTTTTT
cdr3_aa: CATEPGQGNEKLFF

clone_size: NA
d_call: TRBD1
v_call: TRBV4-1
j_call: TRBJ1-2
cdr3_nt: TGCGCCAGCAGCCAAGCGTTTTTAGAGGGGGCCGGGTTGGATGGCTACACCTTC
cdr3_aa: CASSQAFLEGAGLDGYTF

clone_size: once
d_call: NA
v_call: TRBV6-5
j_call: TRBJ1-1
cdr3_nt: TGTGCCAGCAGTTGGGCTCTCGACACTGAAGCTTTCTTT
cdr3_aa: CASSWALDTEAFF

clone_size: NA
d_call: TRBD1
v_call: TRBV7-3
j_call: TRBJ2-1
cdr3_nt: TGTGCCAGCAGCTCGGGACAGGGAGTTCCTGGTAATGAGCAGTTCTTC
cdr3_aa: CASSSGQGVPGNEQFF

clone_size: NA
d_call: NA
v_call: TRBV4-1
j_call: TRBJ2-7
cdr3_nt: TGCGCCAGCAGCCGCGGAGAGACCTACGAGCAGTACTTC
cdr3_aa: CASSRGETYEQYF

clone_size: NA
d_call: TRBD1
v_call: TRBV5-6
j_call: TRBJ1-2
cdr3_nt: TGTGCCAGCAGCTTGGTGACAGGGCTAGGGTATGGCTACACCTTC
cdr3_aa: CASSLVTGLGYGYTF

clone_size: few
d_call: NA
v_call: TRBV30
j_call: TRBJ1-2
cdr3_nt: TGTGCCTGGAGTCGGCGGAGCTATGGCTACACCTTC
cdr3_aa: CAWSRRSYGYTF

clone_size: NA
d_call: TRBD2
v_call: TRBV6-6
j_call: TRBJ2-1
cdr3_nt: TGTGCCAGCCTTTCAAGTGGGACTAGCGGGGGGGAGCAGTTCTTC
cdr3_aa: CASLSSGTSGGEQFF

clone_size: NA
d_call: TRBD1
v_call: TRBV6-1
j_call: TRBJ2-6
cdr3_nt: TGTGCCAGCAGTAACCCCCGGACAGGGGGTGACGTCCTGACTTTC
cdr3_aa: CASSNPRTGGDVLTF